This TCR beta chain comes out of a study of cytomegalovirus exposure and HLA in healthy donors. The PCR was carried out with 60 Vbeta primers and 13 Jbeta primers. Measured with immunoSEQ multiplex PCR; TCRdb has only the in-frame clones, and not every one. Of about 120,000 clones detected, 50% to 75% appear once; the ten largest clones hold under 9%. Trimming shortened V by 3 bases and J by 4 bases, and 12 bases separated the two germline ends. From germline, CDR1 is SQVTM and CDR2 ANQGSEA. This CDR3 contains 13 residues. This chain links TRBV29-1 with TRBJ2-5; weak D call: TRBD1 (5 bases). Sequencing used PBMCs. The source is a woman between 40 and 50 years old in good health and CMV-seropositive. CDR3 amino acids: CSVDKGKGETQYF. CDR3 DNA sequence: TGCAGCGTTGATAAGGGGAAAGGAGAGACCCAGTACTTC.